This TCR beta chain was found in a study of CD8 T cells in ankylosing spondylitis. Study conclusions and caveats: A motif in TCR beta, a set of eight highly homologous variants, appeared characteristic of ankylosing spondylitis blood. There was reportedly significant enrichment of clones that were disease-linked in matched ankylosing spondylitis synovial fluid. The authors found the disease-linked clones to be CD8+ and relatively rare in peripheral blood.

V lost 0 bases and J 0 bases, leaving 12 bases between the germline ends. Germline loops: CDR1 DFQATT, CDR2 SNEGSKA (reference sequence). This CDR3 spans 16 amino acids. Molecular-barcoded quantitative 5'-RACE produced these TCR beta libraries. TCRdb independently ran MiXCR on the 5' RACE reads; one entry per CDR3 protein. The sample holds 250,000 to 350,000 distinct CDR3 sequences, 20% seen once. Only a few counts were recorded for this clonotype. What it binds is unknown. The specimen was blood, either unsorted or a sorted T cell fraction (not recorded which). This chain joins TRBV20-1 and TRBJ2-1; D not certain. This clonotype was sampled from a male donor with ankylosing spondylitis or in good health (not recorded which). The CDR3 DNA sequence: TGCAGTGCTAGAGACCTGGACGCGAGCTCCTACAATGAGCAGTTCTTC. It is translated as CSARDLDASSYNEQFF.